What follows are 23 T cell receptor beta chains derived from one specimen sequenced in a study of beta chain features in type 1 diabetes. Since all of the isolated RNA was reverse transcribed, expressed TCRB transcripts were what got sequenced. Profiled with immunoSEQ multiplex PCR; TCRdb holds only in-frame clones, not every one. The sample consists of more than 120,000 clones, 10% of them appearing once. Sequenced: naive CD4+ T cells from blood. These TCRs come from a man aged 18 to 29 in good health.

This clone was seen a handful of times. CDR3 residues: CASSQRQAETQYF. The CDR3 region has the DNA TGCGCCAGCAGCCAACGACAGGCCGAGACCCAGTACTTC. The rearrangement joins TRBV5-1 to TRBJ2-5; D possibly corresponds to TRBD1 (6 bases). CDR1 SGHRS and CDR2 YFSETQ come from the germline V gene. V lost 4 bases and J lost 5, with 12 bases in between. This CDR3 has 13 residues.

V usage is TRBV30 and J usage is TRBJ1-2; D may be TRBD1 (6 bases). V shed 4 bases and J shed 3 bases, with 18 bases lying between them. The germline gives CDR1 GTSNPN, CDR2 SVGIG (reference sequence). The CDR3 is made up of 15 amino acids. This CDR3 is CAWTRTGTLDYGYTF. In DNA, the CDR3 is TGTGCCTGGACCAGAACCGGGACACTAGACTATGGCTACACCTTC.

J is TRBJ2-1 and V is TRBV18, with no clear D. The germline CDR1 and CDR2 sequences are KGHSH and LQKENI. The CDR3 length is 13 residues. With 1 base removed from V and 5 bases from J, the gap between germline ends came to 6 bases. The CDR3 DNA reads as TGTGCCAGCTCACCACGGCAGGACAATGAGCAGTTCTTC. Translation: CASSPRQDNEQFF. The whole variable domain, remainder taken from reference TRBV18 and TRBJ2-1, is NAGVMQNPRHLVRRRGQEARLRCSPMKGHSHVYWYRQLPEEGLKFMVYLQKENIIDESGMPKERFSAEFPKEGPSILRIQQVVRGDSAAYFCASSPRQDNEQFFGPGTRLTVL.

V usage is TRBV6-1 and J usage is TRBJ2-5; 8 bases are a match to TRBD1. CDR1 is MNHNS, CDR2 SASEGT, per germline. This CDR3 contains 13 residues. V shed 6 bases and J 5 bases; nucleotides not matched to a gene: 5. As DNA, the CDR3 is TGTGCCAGCAGCCGACAGGGGAGGGAGACCCAGTACTTC. Encoded protein: CASSRQGRETQYF.

The chain recombines TRBV7-2 with TRBJ1-1; D gene unclear. This CDR3 is 13 amino acids long. The germline V and J ends were trimmed by 2 bases and 2 bases, with 6 bases remaining between them. Germline loops: CDR1 SGHTA, CDR2 FQGNSA. The CDR3 protein is CASSLYRNTEAFF. CDR3 coding DNA: TGTGCCAGCAGCTTATACAGAAACACTGAAGCTTTCTTT.

The chain is built from TRBV15 and TRBJ2-1; D is possibly TRBD1 (6 bases). Trimming took off 6 bases at V and 0 bases at J, with 15 bases between the two ends. The CDR3 is 16 amino acids. Germline V gene lookup returns CDR1 LNHNV and CDR2 YYDKDF (reference sequence). Written as DNA, the CDR3 is TGTGCCACCAGAAGACAGCGACAGGCCTCCTACAATGAGCAGTTCTTC. Its translation: CATRRQRQASYNEQFF.

V and J are TRBV9 and TRBJ1-2; D ambiguous. Germline values: CDR1 SGDLS, CDR2 YYNGEE. This CDR3 comprises 15 residues. Trimming left V 4 bases short and J 4 bases short, with 17 bases between. The CDR3 loop is CASSRILDGGYGYTF. Here the CDR3 DNA reads TGTGCCAGCAGCCGCATCTTAGACGGAGGCTATGGCTACACCTTC.

This clone was picked up a small number of times. The gene calls are TRBV5-4 and TRBJ2-1; D perhaps matches TRBD2 (6 bases). V was cut by 4 bases and J by 10 bases, with 21 bases left in between. CDR1 and CDR2 (germline): SGHNT, YYREEE (reference sequence). The CDR3 loop spans 15 amino acids. The chain's CDR3 is CASSGAAGGGGEQFF. DNA of the CDR3: TGTGCCAGCAGCGGGGCGGCCGGGGGTGGGGGGGAGCAGTTCTTC.

This clone was counted only a few times. The chain has TRBV7-3 and TRBJ2-7, with D perhaps TRBD1 (5 bases). Deletions cut 2 bases from V and 0 bases from J, with 11 bases between. Germline V CDR1 and CDR2: SGHTA, FQGTGA. The CDR3 sequence is 15 residues long. CDR3 amino acids: CASSLRPGLSYEQYF. CDR3 nucleotide sequence: TGTGCCAGCAGCTTACGGCCAGGGCTCTCCTACGAGCAGTACTTC.

This clone was counted a few times. This chain uses TRBV5-1 with TRBJ1-4, with D possibly being TRBD1 (5 bases). CDR3 length equals 14 residues. Germline lookup yields CDR1 SGHRS and CDR2 YFSETQ. V was shortened by 4 bases and J by 1 base, with 8 bases between the two germline ends. CDR3 coding DNA: TGCGCCAGCAGCACCGGACAAACTAATGAAAAACTGTTTTTT. Its translation is CASSTGQTNEKLFF.

Only a few counts were recorded for this clone. The chain links TRBV5-5 to TRBJ1-5; D call uncertain. Trimming shortened V by 2 bases and J by 7 bases, and 7 bases separated the two germline ends. The CDR3 length is 12 residues. Germline loops: CDR1 SGHKS, CDR2 YYEKEE (reference sequence). CDR3 nucleotides: TGTGCCAGCAGCTTATTGGGCCAGCCCCAGCATTTT. Translated: CASSLLGQPQHF. The full variable domain, completed using reference TRBV5-5 and TRBJ1-5, is DAGVTQSPTHLIKTRGQQVTLRCSPISGHKSVSWYQQVLGQGPQFIFQYYEKEERGRGNFPDRFSARQFPNYSSELNVNALLLGDSALYLCASSLLGQPQHFGDGTRLSIL.

This clone was observed a few times. The rearrangement joins TRBV5-1 to TRBJ2-1, with 11 nucleotides matching TRBD1. The CDR3 is 14 amino acids. The V gene end was trimmed by 4 bases and the J gene end by 5 bases; junction bases not matched to a gene: 2. Germline assignment: CDR1 SGHRS and CDR2 YFSETQ. The CDR3, as DNA: TGCGCCAGCAGCCAGGGACAGGGGGACAATGAGCAGTTCTTC. As protein: CASSQGQGDNEQFF.

A few counts support this clone. The CDR3 nucleotides read TGCGCCAGCAGCTACAATAGCAATCAGCCCCAGCATTTT. Translation: CASSYNSNQPQHF. The chain carries TRBV5-1 and TRBJ1-5, with unresolved D. The CDR3 extends over 13 amino acids. V lost 3 bases and J 0 bases, leaving 4 bases between the germline ends. Germline CDR1 reads SGHRS; CDR2 reads YFSETQ. The whole variable domain, filled in from reference TRBV5-1 and TRBJ1-5, reads KAGVTQTPRYLIKTRGQQVTLSCSPISGHRSVSWYQQTPGQGLQFLFEYFSETQRNKGNFPGRFSGRQFSNSRSEMNVSTLELGDSALYLCASSYNSNQPQHFGDGTRLSIL.

There are a few counts of this clone. The chain recombines TRBV20-1 with TRBJ2-3, with a possible D match to TRBD2 (6 bases). CDR3 size: 10 residues. The germline gives CDR1 DFQATT, CDR2 SNEGSKA (reference sequence). Written as DNA, the CDR3 is TGCAGCGGGAGCCGTGATACGCAGTATTTT. Translated: CSGSRDTQYF.

This chain connects TRBV9 to TRBJ2-1; the D gene is possibly TRBD2 (5 bases). This CDR3 is built from 11 residues. Germline CDR1 SGDLS, CDR2 YYNGEE. CDR3 protein: CGEMGDNEQFF. CDR3 DNA: TGTGGGGAGATGGGTGACAATGAGCAGTTCTTC.

This chain connects TRBV19 to TRBJ2-7; 7 bases map to TRBD2. The V gene end was trimmed by 5 bases and the J gene end by 3 bases; junction bases not matched to a gene: 4. This CDR3 contains 13 residues. Germline lookup yields CDR1 LNHDA and CDR2 SQIVND (reference sequence). DNA of the CDR3: TGTGCCAGTAGTCCCGGGGGGAACTACGAGCAGTACTTC. It is translated as CASSPGGNYEQYF.

This clone was counted only a few times. This chain connects TRBV4-1 to TRBJ2-5; 9 bases match TRBD1. The CDR3 contains 20 residues. Germline CDR1 reads MGHRA; CDR2 reads YSYEKL. The J segment lost 2 bases and the V segment lost 4 bases, leaving 20 bases of the junction unmatched. The CDR3 bases are TGCGCCAGCAGCCGAACGGGACAGGGCGGGGTCCCACAATTACAAGAGACCCAGTACTTC. This sequence encodes CASSRTGQGGVPQLQETQYF.

The genes are TRBV2 and TRBJ1-1; D is undetermined. CDR3 length equals 13 residues. Germline V CDR1 and CDR2: SNHLY, FYNNEI. The V and J ends lost 8 bases and 1 base respectively, with 11 bases between them. The CDR3: CASLSEQNTEAFF. Written as DNA, the CDR3 is TGTGCCAGCCTTTCTGAGCAGAACACTGAAGCTTTCTTT.

This clone was recorded a few times. This chain joins TRBV6-5 and TRBJ2-7; 7 positions agree with TRBD1. The CDR3 spans 15 residues. From germline, CDR1 is MNHEY and CDR2 SVGAGI. The J segment lost 2 bases and the V segment lost 0 bases, leaving 4 bases of the junction unmatched. The CDR3 is CASSYSGQATYEQYF. In DNA form, the CDR3 reads TGTGCCAGCAGTTACTCTGGACAGGCAACCTACGAGCAGTACTTC.

This clone was detected ten times or more. The chain recombines TRBV29-1 with TRBJ1-5; 8 nucleotides align to TRBD1. Germline values: CDR1 SQVTM, CDR2 ANQGSEA. Losses at the gene ends were 5 bases for V and 0 bases for J; bases not matched to a gene: 12. This CDR3 has 17 residues. DNA for the CDR3: TGCAGCGTTTACATCCGGGACAGGCCCTATAGCAATCAGCCCCAGCATTTT. Translated, it gives CSVYIRDRPYSNQPQHF.

The CDR3 DNA sequence: TGCGCCAGCAGCCAGTTCCAGGGGGCGGGGACGGACGAGCAGTACTTC. Amino acids: CASSQFQGAGTDEQYF. The chain uses TRBV4-1 and TRBJ2-7; 8 bases match TRBD1. V lost 3 bases to trimming and J lost 5 bases; unmatched junction nucleotides: 12. In germline, CDR1 is MGHRA, CDR2 YSYEKL. This CDR3 region has 16 residues.

The gene calls are TRBV28 and TRBJ2-7; 12 bases are shared with TRBD1. Looked up from germline, CDR1 is MDHEN and CDR2 is SYDVKM. The CDR3 extends over 16 amino acids. The V segment lost 6 bases and the J segment 4 bases; nucleotides outside the gene matches: 10. The chain's CDR3 is CASRRGTGGSVYEQYF. The CDR3 DNA follows: TGTGCCAGCAGGAGGGGGACAGGGGGCTCGGTATACGAGCAGTACTTC.

The chain recombines TRBV4-2 with TRBJ2-5; 9 nucleotides line up with TRBD2. J lost 5 bases, V lost 0 bases, and 10 bases had no gene match. The germline gives CDR1 LGHNA, CDR2 YNFKEQ. The CDR3 sequence is 17 residues long. CDR3 sequence (DNA): TGTGCCAGCAGCCAAGATCACGCGGGGGGGGGAAGGGAGACCCAGTACTTC. This gives the protein CASSQDHAGGGRETQYF.